This T cell receptor (beta chain) was documented in a study of human T cells and chemical hapten exposure. TCRdb re-called the RACE reads with MiXCR, one entry per CDR3 protein. Counted here are 25,000 to 30,000 distinct CDR3 sequences, more than 8% occurring once; the ten biggest clones make up approximately 7%. The CDR3 runs to 18 residues. Losses at the gene ends were 3 bases for V and 0 bases for J; bases not matched to a gene: 9. The germline gives CDR1 MGHDK, CDR2 SYGVNS. The sample's time point: patch test 2, 6 weeks after DPC sensitization. Stated treatment: therapeutic diphenylcyclopropenone sensitization with weekly scalp DPC.

The chain couples TRBV25-1 to TRBJ2-3; 10 bases are a match to TRBD2. This TCR was sampled from a man aged 25 to 40 with alopecia areata. Some clones in this sample may be carry-over from other donors' samples. Here the sequenced sample was whole blood, taken in connection with sensitization to the hapten diphenylcyclopropenone (DPC). The CDR3 reads CASSDPLAGAPSTDTQYF. For the CDR3, the DNA is TGTGCCAGCAGTGACCCGCTAGCGGGGGCCCCTAGCACAGATACGCAGTATTTT.